The rows below give T cell receptor beta chains drawn from one sample of a study of blood T cell repertoires in COVID-19. Here immunoSEQ multiplex PCR was the method, and the copy in TCRdb shows in-frame clones only, minus some. The data show 250,000 to 400,000 clones, approximately 89% seen once. Sequencing was performed on peripheral blood. The receptor set was obtained from a woman under 40 with COVID-19, enrolled during active disease. The CDR3 runs from the conserved cysteine through the conserved F or W. The D gene is left open where the match is weak. Rows give clone size only sometimes, using once, few, many, or a class for an expanded clone.

D gene,clone size,CDR3 length,J gene,V gene,CDR3 protein,CDR3 DNA
TRBD1,NA,14,TRBJ2-5,TRBV2,CASTIQGGQETQYF,TGTGCCAGCACCATACAGGGGGGCCAAGAGACCCAGTACTTC
TRBD1,NA,17,TRBJ1-4,TRBV5-5,CASSFSPRGLGSEKLFF,TGTGCCAGCAGCTTCTCCCCCAGGGGGCTAGGAAGTGAAAAACTGTTTTTT
TRBD2,NA,13,TRBJ2-7,TRBV20-1,CSASGGGDYEQYF,TGCAGTGCTAGTGGGGGAGGGGACTACGAGCAGTACTTC
NA,NA,14,TRBJ2-5,TRBV27,CASSHQAPQETQYF,TGTGCCAGCAGTCACCAAGCCCCGCAAGAGACCCAGTACTTC
TRBD2,NA,16,TRBJ2-7,TRBV19,CASSMGWGLAVYEQYF,TGTGCCAGTAGTATGGGATGGGGACTAGCGGTGTACGAGCAGTACTTC
TRBD1,NA,16,TRBJ1-6,TRBV7-3,CASSLDRVENNSPLHF,TGTGCCAGCAGCTTAGACAGGGTAGAAAATAATTCACCCCTCCACTTT
TRBD2,few,16,TRBJ2-1,TRBV7-8,CASSLVGTTGYNEQFF,TGTGCCAGCAGCTTAGTCGGGACTACTGGATACAATGAGCAGTTCTTC
TRBD1,NA,16,TRBJ1-1,TRBV5-4,CASSLGQGDFGTEAFF,TGTGCCAGCAGCTTGGGACAGGGGGACTTTGGCACTGAAGCTTTCTTT
NA,NA,14,TRBJ1-5,TRBV6-1,CASSEGPVIQPQHF,TGTGCCAGCAGTGAAGGTCCCGTTATCCAGCCCCAGCATTTT
NA,NA,15,TRBJ1-1,TRBV5-1,CASSLSQGKGTEAFF,TGCGCCAGCAGCTTGTCTCAGGGTAAGGGCACTGAAGCTTTCTTT
NA,NA,14,TRBJ1-1,TRBV18,CASSRQGRNTEAFF,TGTGCCAGCTCACGGCAAGGGAGGAACACTGAAGCTTTCTTT
NA,NA,15,TRBJ1-1,TRBV9,CASSTTAGANTEAFF,TGTGCCAGCAGCACCACCGCGGGGGCGAACACTGAAGCTTTCTTT
NA,NA,13,TRBJ2-2,TRBV7-2,CASTTRNTGELFF,TGTGCCAGCACGACTCGAAACACCGGGGAGCTGTTTTTT
NA,NA,11,TRBJ1-6,TRBV4-1,CASSQGGPLHF,TGCGCCAGCAGCCAAGGAGGGCCCCTCCACTTT
TRBD1,NA,15,TRBJ1-1,TRBV5-4,CASSPDRGRVGEAFF,TGTGCCAGCAGCCCGGACAGGGGGAGGGTAGGTGAAGCTTTCTTT
NA,once,13,TRBJ2-1,TRBV18,CASSQGLNWEQFF,TGTGCCAGCTCCCAGGGGCTTAATTGGGAGCAGTTCTTC
NA,NA,14,TRBJ2-2,TRBV7-2,CASSLGLSPGELFF,TGTGCCAGCAGCTTAGGGCTCTCGCCCGGGGAGCTGTTTTTT
NA,NA,10,TRBJ2-1,TRBV30,CAYYSGEQFF,TGTGCCTATTACTCAGGGGAACAGTTCTTC
NA,NA,13,TRBJ2-5,TRBV7-2,CASSRQYQETQYF,TGTGCCAGCAGCCGACAGTACCAAGAGACCCAGTACTTC
NA,NA,15,TRBJ1-5,TRBV9,CASSDGSTKNQPQHF,TGTGCCAGCAGCGACGGGTCAACTAAAAATCAGCCCCAGCATTTT
TRBD2,NA,15,TRBJ2-5,TRBV5-5,CASSLASGGQETQYF,TGTGCCAGCAGCTTGGCTAGCGGGGGGCAAGAGACCCAGTACTTC
NA,NA,13,TRBJ1-2,TRBV7-9,CASSLMESLGYTF,TGTGCCAGCAGCTTAATGGAGAGTCTTGGCTACACCTTC
NA,NA,13,TRBJ2-1,TRBV6-2/TRBV6-3,CASSYLPYNEQFF,TGTGCCAGCAGTTATCTACCCTACAATGAGCAGTTCTTC
NA,NA,15,TRBJ2-1,TRBV5-1,CASSPTPAAANEQFF,TGCGCCAGCAGCCCAACCCCCGCAGCGGCCAATGAGCAGTTCTTC
NA,NA,14,TRBJ1-6,TRBV5-4,CASSATMGNSPLHF,TGTGCCAGCAGCGCCACGATGGGCAATTCACCCCTCCACTTT
TRBD1,NA,13,TRBJ1-2,TRBV10-1,CASSPGQDGGYTF,TGCGCCAGCAGCCCGGGACAGGATGGCGGCTACACCTTC
TRBD2,NA,16,TRBJ2-1,TRBV7-2,CASSLEPAGGVGEQFF,TGTGCCAGCAGCTTAGAGCCAGCGGGGGGCGTGGGTGAGCAGTTCTTC
NA,NA,16,TRBJ1-5,TRBV6-1,CASSEYLLSSNQPQHF,TGTGCCAGCAGTGAATATTTACTTAGTAGCAATCAGCCCCAGCATTTT
NA,NA,12,TRBJ2-7,TRBV2,CASTQNYYEQYF,TGTGCCAGCACGCAGAATTACTACGAGCAGTACTTC
NA,NA,17,TRBJ2-2,TRBV27,CASSFMGQITNTGELFF,TGTGCCAGCAGTTTTATGGGGCAGATAACGAACACCGGGGAGCTGTTTTTT
NA,NA,11,TRBJ2-3,TRBV29-1,CSVEEANTQYF,TGCAGCGTTGAAGAGGCAAATACGCAGTATTTT
NA,NA,14,TRBJ2-1,TRBV10-3,CAISEGRQGNEQFF,TGTGCCATCAGTGAAGGACGGCAGGGCAATGAGCAGTTCTTC
TRBD2,NA,16,TRBJ2-3,TRBV6-2/TRBV6-3,CASSYGPGGGKDTQYF,TGTGCCAGCAGTTACGGTCCGGGCGGGGGGAAAGATACGCAGTATTTT
TRBD1,once,15,TRBJ1-5,TRBV4-2,CASSPGGQQNQPQHF,TGTGCCAGCAGCCCAGGGGGACAGCAAAATCAGCCCCAGCATTTT
NA,NA,14,TRBJ2-5,TRBV6-5,CASSLTGSQETQYF,TGTGCCAGCAGTCTGACGGGGTCCCAAGAGACCCAGTACTTC
TRBD1,NA,16,TRBJ1-6,TRBV3-1/TRBV3-2,CASSQQRTGGNSPLHF,TGTGCCAGCAGCCAACAACGGACAGGGGGCAATTCACCCCTCCACTTT
NA,NA,14,TRBJ1-1,TRBV5-1,CASTAGTLNTEAFF,TGCGCCAGCACCGCCGGGACACTGAACACTGAAGCTTTCTTT
NA,NA,15,TRBJ2-1,TRBV11-3,CASSYRDTGYNEQFF,TGTGCCAGCAGCTACCGGGACACCGGCTACAATGAGCAGTTCTTC
NA,few,15,TRBJ1-6,TRBV29-1,CSVQWEGTPNSPLHF,TGCAGCGTCCAGTGGGAGGGGACCCCTAATTCACCCCTCCACTTT
NA,once,15,TRBJ2-3,TRBV5-1,CASSLDGPSTDTQYF,TGCGCCAGCAGCTTGGATGGCCCAAGCACAGATACGCAGTATTTT
TRBD1,once,16,TRBJ1-2,TRBV5-5,CASSPRDSNTNYGYTF,TGTGCCAGCAGCCCCCGGGACAGTAATACTAACTATGGCTACACCTTC
NA,once,12,TRBJ1-3,TRBV9,CASSQGGDTIYF,TGTGCCAGCAGCCAAGGGGGGGACACCATATATTTT
NA,NA,14,TRBJ2-7,TRBV5-1,CASSSQGGSYEQYF,TGCGCCAGCAGCTCGCAGGGGGGCTCCTACGAGCAGTACTTC
NA,NA,13,TRBJ2-1,TRBV7-2,CASSLNTRSEQFF,TGTGCCAGCAGCTTAAATACTAGGTCTGAGCAGTTCTTC
NA,NA,13,TRBJ1-5,TRBV7-2,CASSLGRGQPQHF,TGTGCCAGCAGCTTAGGTAGGGGTCAGCCCCAGCATTTT
NA,few,13,TRBJ1-1,TRBV6-5,CASSYLSRTEAFF,TGTGCCAGCAGTTATTTATCTCGGACTGAAGCTTTCTTT
NA,NA,14,TRBJ1-2,TRBV6-6,CASSYSNRNYGYTF,TGTGCCAGCAGTTACTCGAACAGGAACTATGGCTACACCTTC
TRBD1,NA,15,TRBJ1-4,TRBV7-9,CASSPRGQGSGKLFF,TGTGCCAGCAGCCCCAGGGGGCAGGGAAGTGGAAAACTGTTTTTT
NA,NA,14,TRBJ1-3,TRBV13,CASSLGGNGNTIYF,TGTGCCAGCAGCCTCGGGGGTAACGGAAACACCATATATTTT
NA,many,11,TRBJ1-1,TRBV2,CASSEALEAFF,TGTGCCAGCAGTGAAGCACTCGAAGCTTTCTTT